The clone carrying this T cell receptor (beta chain) showed up just once. This record belongs to a study of blood T cell repertoires in COVID-19. The overall study: PBMCs, B-cell-depleted T cells, or T cells were the source of the cDNA or gDNA that made up the material.

TCRdb's copy holds only in-frame clones and misses some; the assay was immunoSEQ multiplex PCR. The sample holds tens of thousands of clones, 82% seen once. Per the germline V gene, CDR1 is MNHEY and CDR2 is SVGAGI. Trimming at V came to 6 bases and at J to 6 bases, leaving 11 bases not matched to a gene. The CDR3 is made up of 15 amino acids. Sequenced sample: peripheral blood. The chain is built from TRBV6-5 and TRBJ2-7, with 10 bases lining up with TRBD1. The sequence derives from a woman aged 60-75 years with acute or convalescent COVID-19. The CDR3 DNA reads TGTGCCAGCAGAGAGACAGGGGGCCTTGGGAGCGAGCAGTACTTC. Protein sequence: CASRETGGLGSEQYF.